Each of the 32 T cell receptor beta chains below was sequenced from the same sample in a study of PD-L1 blockade in urothelial cancer. Profiled with immunoSEQ multiplex PCR; TCRdb holds only in-frame clones, not every one. The sample lists 15,000 to 20,000 clones, about nine tenths occurring once. This sample's time point: pretreatment peripheral blood. The source material was PBMCs, sampled around atezolizumab (anti-PD-L1) treatment. The source of these receptors is a man aged 70-80 years with urothelial cancer.

This rearrangement joins TRBV5-4 to TRBJ1-6; D call uncertain. V was pared by 2 bases and J by 7 bases, with 10 bases between. The CDR3 has 14 amino acids. The germline V gene has CDR1 SGHNT and CDR2 YYREEE (reference sequence). The CDR3 coding sequence is TGTGCCAGCAGCTTATACGGGGTCAATTCACCCCTCCACTTT. Translation gives CASSLYGVNSPLHF.

V is TRBV28 and J is TRBJ2-7; 10 bases agree with TRBD1. V shed 6 bases, J shed 5 bases, and the junction held 10 bases outside the gene matches. The germline gives CDR1 MDHEN, CDR2 SYDVKM. The CDR3 is 15 residues long. CDR3 DNA sequence: TGTGCCAGCAGCCCTGGAGGACAGGGGGACCACGAGCAGTACTTC. It codes for CASSPGGQGDHEQYF.

The chain has TRBV28 and TRBJ1-4; the D gene is possibly TRBD1 (6 bases). Per the germline V gene, CDR1 is MDHEN and CDR2 is SYDVKM. The CDR3 is made up of 13 amino acids. The V end was cut by 7 bases, the J end by 14 bases, with 20 bases between. CDR3 nucleotides: TGTGCCAGCACCCTGGGGGGCGGGGGAAGGCTGTTTTTT. Its translation: CASTLGGGGRLFF.

This rearrangement joins TRBV19 to TRBJ1-5, with TRBD1 matching 10 bases. CDR3 size: 16 residues. Germline lookup yields CDR1 LNHDA and CDR2 SQIVND (reference sequence). V was pared by 5 bases and J by 1 base, with 5 bases of the junction left unmatched. The CDR3 here is CASSQRTGGSNQPQHF. The DNA of the CDR3 is TGTGCCAGTAGTCAAAGGACAGGGGGGAGCAATCAGCCCCAGCATTTT.

The DNA for the CDR3 is TGTGCCCAGGGGAGGGGAGAAGGGTCACCCCTCCACTTT. It translates to CAQGRGEGSPLHF. The V and J genes are TRBV30 and TRBJ1-6; D is perhaps TRBD1 (6 bases). The CDR3 length is 13 residues. V shed 8 bases and J shed 10 bases, with 18 bases lying between them. CDR1 GTSNPN and CDR2 SVGIG come from the germline V gene (reference sequence).

V and J are TRBV2 and TRBJ2-1; 7 bases fit TRBD2. The CDR3 runs to 15 residues. With 2 bases clipped from V and 4 bases from J, the junction kept 5 bases outside the gene matches. The V gene's germline CDR1 is SNHLY and CDR2 FYNNEI. The CDR3, as DNA: TGTGCCAGCAGTGAACGCGGGGGTACTTACAATGAGCAGTTCTTC. Its protein is CASSERGGTYNEQFF.

This rearrangement joins TRBV27 to TRBJ1-1; D is perhaps TRBD1 (6 bases). The CDR3 runs 18 residues. V shed 4 bases and J shed 1 base, with 22 bases lying between them. Germline values: CDR1 MNHEY, CDR2 SMNVEV (reference sequence). The CDR3 bases are TGTGCCAGCAGTTCTTCCCTCGACAGGAGAGCTGGGAACACTGAAGCTTTCTTT. It translates to CASSSSLDRRAGNTEAFF.

In its sample, this clone was seen once. V is TRBV5-1 and J is TRBJ2-1, with 8 bases identical to TRBD2. This CDR3 is 15 amino acids long. Trimming cost V 0 bases and J 7 bases; bases outside gene matches: 6. Germline lookup yields CDR1 SGHRS and CDR2 YFSETQ. The CDR3 protein is CASSLGLAGLNEQFF. CDR3 nucleotide sequence: TGCGCCAGCAGCTTGGGATTAGCGGGGCTAAATGAGCAGTTCTTC.

This clone has a handful of counts. This chain joins TRBV19 and TRBJ1-2; D might be TRBD1 (5 bases). V dropped 10 bases and J dropped 7 bases, with 16 bases sitting between them. The CDR3 has 12 residues. The germline V gene has CDR1 LNHDA and CDR2 SQIVND (reference sequence). CDR3 amino acids: CATAWGAVGYTF. The CDR3 DNA is TGTGCCACCGCGTGGGGCGCGGTTGGCTACACCTTC.

This clone has only one observation. This chain uses TRBV10-1 with TRBJ2-2; the match to TRBD2 covers 8 bases. The CDR3 runs 13 residues. The trim removed 5 bases at V and 5 bases at J, leaving 1 base unmatched. CDR1 is WNHNN and CDR2 is SYGVQD in the germline V gene (reference sequence). The CDR3 reads CASSSGGTGELFF. The CDR3 DNA follows: TGCGCCAGCAGTAGCGGGGGAACCGGGGAGCTGTTTTTT.

The V call is TRBV5-6, the J call TRBJ1-6, with 7 bases that match TRBD1. Germline CDR1 is SGHDT and CDR2 is YYEEEE. This CDR3 comprises 17 residues. The trim removed 5 bases at V and 4 bases at J, leaving 12 bases unmatched. CDR3 coding DNA: TGTGCCAGCAGTCAACCTCGGGACAGTCTGTATAATTCACCCCTCCACTTT. Translated, it gives CASSQPRDSLYNSPLHF.

The CDR3 here is CAKPQRTNSSYEQYF. The CDR3 region has the DNA TGCGCCAAACCACAGAGGACAAATTCATCCTACGAGCAGTACTTC. This chain uses TRBV10-1 with TRBJ2-7; tentatively, D is TRBD1 (5 bases). V was trimmed by 10 bases and J by 1 base, leaving 20 bases between them. Per the germline V gene, CDR1 is WNHNN and CDR2 is SYGVQD (reference sequence). The CDR3 consists of 15 residues.

The chain combines TRBV27 with TRBJ2-7, with 9 bases fitting TRBD1. The CDR3 loop spans 14 amino acids. Trimming took 3 bases from V and 4 from J; bases not matched to a gene: 4. CDR1 MNHEY and CDR2 SMNVEV come from the germline V gene (reference sequence). The CDR3 here is CASSLGQGGYEQYF. CDR3 sequence (DNA): TGTGCCAGCAGTTTGGGACAGGGTGGTTACGAGCAGTACTTC.

J is TRBJ1-2 and V is TRBV19, with a tentative D call TRBD1 (5 bases). Germline V gene data show CDR1 as LNHDA and CDR2 as SQIVND (reference sequence). The germline V and J ends were trimmed by 7 bases and 9 bases, with 15 bases remaining between them. This CDR3 comprises 12 residues. The CDR3 spells CASTRDGGSYTF. As DNA, the CDR3 is TGTGCCAGTACCCGGGACGGGGGAAGCTACACCTTC.

The V and J genes are TRBV29-1 and TRBJ2-7, with 7 bases aligning to TRBD1. The CDR3 length is 15 residues. V was clipped by 5 bases and J by 6 bases; unmatched bases: 16. The germline V gene encodes CDR1 SQVTM and CDR2 ANQGSEA. In DNA form, the CDR3 reads TGCAGCGTTTGTTTGGAGACAGGGACGGCAGGCGAGCAGTACTTC. Translated: CSVCLETGTAGEQYF.

The V gene is TRBV5-1, the J gene TRBJ1-2; D uncertain. This CDR3 comprises 15 residues. V lost 4 bases and J lost 8, with 21 bases in between. Germline V gene data show CDR1 as SGHRS and CDR2 as YFSETQ. The CDR3 DNA sequence: TGCGCCAGCAGCCCCCGGGAGGGCGGGAGGGCCGGCTACACCTTC. This codes for CASSPREGGRAGYTF.

The V call is TRBV7-8, the J call TRBJ2-7; 10 positions match TRBD2. The CDR3 length is 16 residues. Germline V gives CDR1 SGHVS, CDR2 FQNEAQ. V lost 8 bases to trimming and J lost 5 bases; unmatched junction nucleotides: 15. CDR3 DNA: TGTGCCAGCGCCTCTAGCGGGGGACCTCCGGAGAACGAGCAGTACTTC. Amino acid sequence: CASASSGGPPENEQYF.

This chain connects TRBV5-4 to TRBJ1-1; D ambiguous. Germline-derived CDR1 and CDR2 are SGHNT and YYREEE (reference sequence). V gave up 3 bases and J gave up 0 bases, with 6 bases separating them. This CDR3 contains 13 residues. The CDR3 DNA is TGTGCCAGCAGCTCCACGGTGAACACTGAAGCTTTCTTT. This translates into CASSSTVNTEAFF.

The rearrangement links TRBV6-1 to TRBJ2-7; 7 bases align to TRBD1. The germline V gene has CDR1 MNHNS and CDR2 SASEGT. The CDR3 length is 14 residues. V trimming: 5 bases; J trimming: 5 bases; junction bases outside the gene matches: 9. CDR3 coding DNA: TGTGCCAGCAGTACCGGGACAGTGCATCACGAGCAGTACTTC. Its translation is CASSTGTVHHEQYF.

J is TRBJ2-7 and V is TRBV10-3; 12 nucleotides line up with TRBD1. The CDR3 spans 14 residues. CDR1 is ENHRY, CDR2 SYGVKD, per germline. V shed 11 bases, J shed 0 bases, and the junction held 5 bases outside the gene matches. The CDR3 DNA reads TGTGCCGCAAGGGACAGGGGGCACTCCTACGAGCAGTACTTC. The encoded protein is CAARDRGHSYEQYF.

The J gene is TRBJ2-3, the V gene TRBV5-1; 10 bases align to TRBD2. CDR1 and CDR2 from the germline V gene are SGHRS and YFSETQ. V shed 4 bases and J 8 bases; nucleotides not matched to a gene: 13. The CDR3 loop spans 16 amino acids. This CDR3 reads CASSKEAGGRSSTQYF. As DNA, the CDR3 is TGCGCCAGCAGCAAGGAAGCGGGGGGGCGATCGTCTACGCAGTATTTT.

This sequence joins TRBV27 and TRBJ1-6, with D possibly matching TRBD1 (6 bases). Germline V gene lookup returns CDR1 MNHEY and CDR2 SMNVEV (reference sequence). V lost 0 bases to trimming and J lost 9 bases, with 12 bases between them. The CDR3 is 15 amino acids. CDR3 bases: TGTGCCAGCAGTTTATCGGCCCAGGGGAGTTCACCCCTCCACTTT. Amino acid sequence: CASSLSAQGSSPLHF.

This clone came up once. The J gene is TRBJ1-2, the V gene TRBV27; D is possibly TRBD1 (5 bases). Germline CDR1 reads MNHEY; CDR2 reads SMNVEV (reference sequence). Trimming cost V 5 bases and J 6 bases, with 22 bases left between them. This CDR3 has 16 amino acids. This CDR3 is CASSPGGGVTMHGYTF. For the CDR3, the DNA is TGTGCCAGCAGTCCCGGGGGAGGGGTCACTATGCATGGCTACACCTTC.

This clone was seen a few times. This rearrangement joins TRBV5-5 to TRBJ2-5, with a possible D match to TRBD2 (5 bases). This CDR3 comprises 14 residues. Germline loops: CDR1 SGHKS, CDR2 YYEKEE (reference sequence). Deletions cut 2 bases from V and 1 base from J, with 9 bases between. The CDR3 sequence is CASSFPGIQETQYF. Written as DNA, the CDR3 is TGTGCCAGCAGCTTCCCGGGGATCCAAGAGACCCAGTACTTC.

This clone was seen once. The chain employs TRBV10-3 and TRBJ2-3; TRBD2 matches 11 bases. Per germline, CDR1 ENHRY and CDR2 SYGVKD. The V gene end was trimmed by 11 bases and the J gene end by 3 bases; junction bases not matched to a gene: 7. This CDR3 is 14 amino acids long. CDR3 sequence (DNA): TGTGCCCTCTCTCGGACTAGCGGGACAGATACGCAGTATTTT. This translates into CALSRTSGTDTQYF.

The chain has TRBV29-1 and TRBJ2-2; the D is unclear. CDR3 size: 12 residues. Trimming left V 4 bases short and J 7 bases short, with 10 bases between. Germline V lookup: CDR1 SQVTM, CDR2 ANQGSEA. The CDR3 sequence: CSVGKRGGELFF. CDR3 DNA: TGCAGCGTTGGGAAGCGCGGCGGGGAGCTGTTTTTT.

V usage is TRBV6-1 and J usage is TRBJ1-5; D not resolved. The V end lost 2 bases, the J end lost 0 bases, and 2 bases lay between the germline ends. This CDR3 has 13 amino acids. The germline CDR1 and CDR2 sequences are MNHNS and SASEGT. The CDR3 loop is CASSEYSNQPQHF. CDR3 bases: TGTGCCAGCAGTGAATATAGCAATCAGCCCCAGCATTTT.

The rearrangement uses TRBV2 and TRBJ2-5, with 10 positions matching TRBD1. The length of the CDR3 is 14 residues. The J segment lost 2 bases and the V segment lost 6 bases, leaving 3 bases of the junction unmatched. CDR1 and CDR2 (germline): SNHLY, FYNNEI. The CDR3 nucleotides are TGTGCCAGCAGGGTGGGACAGGGGCAAGAGACCCAGTACTTC. It translates to CASRVGQGQETQYF.

The genes are TRBV12-5 and TRBJ2-6; D is unclear. Trimming took 6 bases from V and 4 from J, leaving 7 bases between them. Germline V gene data show CDR1 as LGHNT and CDR2 as FRNRAP. The CDR3 totals 13 residues. This CDR3 is CASGPSGANVLTF. In DNA, the CDR3 is TGTGCTAGTGGCCCCTCGGGGGCCAACGTCCTGACTTTC.

This clone was seen more than once but under ten times. The rearrangement links TRBV30 to TRBJ2-7; weak D call: TRBD2 (5 bases). Trimming took off 3 bases at V and 0 bases at J, with 21 bases between the two ends. This CDR3 has 17 amino acids. CDR1 GTSNPN and CDR2 SVGIG come from the germline V gene (reference sequence). Here the CDR3 DNA reads TGTGCCTGGAGCGCGGGTAGGAGCCCTCTGTTCTCCTACGAGCAGTACTTC. Its protein is CAWSAGRSPLFSYEQYF.

This chain uses TRBV5-1 with TRBJ2-2, with D perhaps matching TRBD2 (5 bases). Germline V gene sequence: CDR1 SGHRS, CDR2 YFSETQ. V was trimmed by 5 bases and J by 4 bases, leaving 12 bases between them. The CDR3 runs 14 residues. The CDR3: CASRSARGTGELFF. The CDR3 DNA sequence: TGCGCCAGCAGATCCGCACGGGGCACCGGGGAGCTGTTTTTT.

This clone has only one observation. The chain uses TRBV11-2 and TRBJ1-2; D ambiguous. V lost 5 bases, J lost 3 bases, and 25 bases lay in between. Germline lookup yields CDR1 SGHAT and CDR2 FQNNGV. The CDR3 loop spans 18 amino acids. CDR3 sequence reads: CASSPGGREHKPHYGYTF. The CDR3 DNA reads as TGTGCCAGCAGCCCCGGCGGGAGGGAGCATAAGCCTCACTATGGCTACACCTTC.